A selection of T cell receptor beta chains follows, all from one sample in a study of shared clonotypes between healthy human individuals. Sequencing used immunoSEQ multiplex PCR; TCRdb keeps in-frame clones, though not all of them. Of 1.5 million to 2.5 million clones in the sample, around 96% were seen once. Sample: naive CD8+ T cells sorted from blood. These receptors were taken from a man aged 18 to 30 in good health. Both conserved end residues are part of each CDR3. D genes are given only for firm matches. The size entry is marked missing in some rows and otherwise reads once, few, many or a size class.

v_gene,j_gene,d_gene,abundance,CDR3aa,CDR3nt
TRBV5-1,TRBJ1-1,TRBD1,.,CASSLQQGWDTEAFF,TGCGCCAGCAGCTTACAACAGGGGTGGGACACTGAAGCTTTCTTT
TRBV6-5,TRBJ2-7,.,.,CASSESGYEQYF,TGTGCCAGCAGTGAATCAGGGTACGAGCAGTACTTC
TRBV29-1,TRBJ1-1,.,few,CSVELSTEAFF,TGCAGCGTTGAGTTGAGCACTGAAGCTTTCTTT
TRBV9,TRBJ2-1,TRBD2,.,CASSVGGASFDEQFF,TGTGCCAGCAGCGTCGGGGGGGCCAGTTTCGATGAGCAGTTCTTC
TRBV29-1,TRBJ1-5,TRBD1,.,CSVELSDREGQPQHF,TGCAGCGTTGAGCTCTCCGACAGGGAAGGGCAGCCCCAGCATTTT
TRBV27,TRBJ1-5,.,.,CASSPNTGNQPQHF,TGTGCCAGCAGTCCAAACACGGGCAATCAGCCCCAGCATTTT
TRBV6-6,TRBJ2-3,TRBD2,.,CASSYLAGARTDTQYF,TGTGCCAGCAGTTACCTAGCGGGGGCTCGCACAGATACGCAGTATTTT
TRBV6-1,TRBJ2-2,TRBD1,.,CASRQGWAGELFF,TGTGCCAGCCGACAGGGTTGGGCCGGGGAGCTGTTTTTT
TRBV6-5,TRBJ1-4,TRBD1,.,CASSSAGTAEKLFF,TGTGCCAGCAGTAGCGCCGGGACAGCTGAAAAACTGTTTTTT
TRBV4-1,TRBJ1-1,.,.,CASSPLDGYMNTEAFF,TGCGCCAGCAGCCCCTTGGACGGCTACATGAACACTGAAGCTTTCTTT
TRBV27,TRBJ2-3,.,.,CASKSRQYTDTQYF,TGTGCCAGCAAATCTCGACAGTACACAGATACGCAGTATTTT